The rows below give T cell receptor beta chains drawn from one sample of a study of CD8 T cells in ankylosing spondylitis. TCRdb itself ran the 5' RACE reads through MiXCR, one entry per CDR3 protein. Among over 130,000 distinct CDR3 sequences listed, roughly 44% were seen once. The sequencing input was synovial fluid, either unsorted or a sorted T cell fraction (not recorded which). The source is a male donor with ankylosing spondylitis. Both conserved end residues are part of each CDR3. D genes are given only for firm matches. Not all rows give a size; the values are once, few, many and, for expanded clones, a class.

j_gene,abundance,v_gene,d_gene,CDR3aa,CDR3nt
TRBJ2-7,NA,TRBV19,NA,CASSMATTYYEQYF,TGTGCCAGTAGTATGGCGACAACTTACTACGAGCAGTACTTC
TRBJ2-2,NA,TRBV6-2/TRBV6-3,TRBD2,CASSSAGTGELFF,TGTGCCAGCAGTTCAGCGGGGACCGGGGAGCTGTTTTTT
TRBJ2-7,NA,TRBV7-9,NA,CASSTQGWSYEQYF,TGTGCCAGCAGTACACAGGGTTGGTCCTACGAGCAGTACTTC
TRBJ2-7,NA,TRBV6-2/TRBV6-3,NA,CASSYRGHLYEQYF,TGTGCCAGCAGTTACCGAGGACACCTCTACGAGCAGTACTTC
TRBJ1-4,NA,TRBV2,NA,CASRPQGTGLRTNEKLFF,TGTGCCAGCAGGCCTCAGGGGACGGGGTTAAGAACTAATGAAAAACTGTTTTTT
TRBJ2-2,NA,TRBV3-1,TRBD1,CASSPDRGTGELFF,TGTGCCAGCAGCCCGGACAGGGGCACCGGGGAGCTGTTTTTT
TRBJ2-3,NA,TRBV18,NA,CASSSFRLAITDTQYF,TGTGCCAGCTCATCATTTAGATTAGCTATCACAGATACGCAGTATTTT
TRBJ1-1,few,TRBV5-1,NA,CASSFEKSPEAFF,TGCGCCAGCAGCTTTGAAAAATCACCTGAAGCTTTCTTT
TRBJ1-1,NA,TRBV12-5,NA,CASGNRATHGDTEAFF,TGTGCTAGTGGTAACAGGGCCACTCATGGGGACACTGAAGCTTTCTTT
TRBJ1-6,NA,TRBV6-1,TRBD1,CASSNRGFYNSPLHF,TGTGCCAGCAGCAACAGGGGATTCTATAATTCACCCCTCCACTTT
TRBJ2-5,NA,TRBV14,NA,CASSQGSGYQETQYF,TGTGCCAGCAGCCAAGGGAGCGGGTACCAAGAGACCCAGTACTTC
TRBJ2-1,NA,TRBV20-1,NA,CSATDYLSTNEQFF,TGCAGTGCCACTGACTACCTATCGACAAATGAGCAGTTCTTC
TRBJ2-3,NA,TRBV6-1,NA,CASSENLGGTDTQYF,TGTGCCAGCAGTGAAAACCTAGGGGGCACAGATACGCAGTATTTT
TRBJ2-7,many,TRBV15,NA,CATGDASSYEQYF,TGTGCCACGGGGGACGCCAGCTCCTACGAGCAGTACTTC
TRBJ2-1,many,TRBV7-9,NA,CASSLLNEQFF,TGTGCCAGCAGCTTACTCAATGAGCAGTTCTTC
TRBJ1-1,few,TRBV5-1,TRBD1,CASSLVRQGRSEAFF,TGCGCCAGCAGCTTGGTCCGACAGGGGAGGTCTGAAGCTTTCTTT
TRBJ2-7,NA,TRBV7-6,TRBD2,CASSLRGHSGRQYEQYF,TGTGCCAGCAGCTTAAGGGGCCACAGCGGGAGACAGTACGAGCAGTACTTC
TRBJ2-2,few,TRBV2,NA,CASLADTGELFF,TGTGCCAGCTTGGCGGACACCGGGGAGCTGTTTTTT
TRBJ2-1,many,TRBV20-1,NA,CSARDRGSYNEQFF,TGCAGTGCTAGAGACAGGGGCTCCTACAATGAGCAGTTCTTC
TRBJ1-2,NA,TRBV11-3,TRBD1,CASSPGQGLAYGYTF,TGTGCCAGCAGCCCGGGACAGGGACTTGCCTATGGCTACACCTTC
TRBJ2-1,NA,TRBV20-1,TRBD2,CSARDPPAEAGSFDEQFF,TGCAGTGCTAGAGACCCGCCCGCGGAAGCGGGATCCTTCGATGAGCAGTTCTTC
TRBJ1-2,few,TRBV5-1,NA,CASSFGPPGAIRAYGYTF,TGCGCCAGCAGCTTTGGACCCCCAGGGGCCATCCGCGCCTATGGCTACACCTTC
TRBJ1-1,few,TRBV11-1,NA,CASSLAVGGDTEAFF,TGTGCCAGCAGCTTAGCTGTTGGGGGGGACACTGAAGCTTTCTTT
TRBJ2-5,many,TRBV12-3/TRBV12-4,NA,CASSLETVQETQYF,TGTGCCAGCAGTCTCGAGACAGTCCAGGAGACCCAGTACTTC
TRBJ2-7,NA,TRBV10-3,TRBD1,CAISEPGTGSYEQYF,TGTGCCATCAGTGAGCCTGGGACAGGCTCCTACGAGCAGTACTTC
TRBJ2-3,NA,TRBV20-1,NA,CSASGGRDRQWDTQYF,TGCAGTGCTAGTGGGGGTCGGGACCGTCAGTGGGATACGCAGTATTTT
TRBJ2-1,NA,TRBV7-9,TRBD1,CASSLGGQGAWSNEQFF,TGTGCCAGCAGCTTGGGGGGACAGGGGGCATGGTCCAATGAGCAGTTCTTC
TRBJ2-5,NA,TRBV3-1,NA,CASSRGISWAAKPQYF,TGTGCCAGCAGCCGCGGAATAAGCTGGGCTGCCAAACCCCAGTACTTC
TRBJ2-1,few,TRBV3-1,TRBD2,CASSQMGLAGIFNEQFF,TGTGCCAGCAGCCAGATGGGACTAGCGGGAATTTTCAATGAGCAGTTCTTC
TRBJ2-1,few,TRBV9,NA,CASSVGGGSSYNEQFF,TGTGCCAGCAGCGTAGGTGGCGGAAGCTCCTACAATGAGCAGTTCTTC
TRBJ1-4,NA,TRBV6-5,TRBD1,CASSSYYGTGTTNEKLFF,TGTGCCAGCAGTTCATACTACGGGACAGGGACGACTAATGAAAAACTGTTTTTT
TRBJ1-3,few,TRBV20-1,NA,CSARSWASGNTIYF,TGCAGTGCTAGATCGTGGGCTTCTGGAAACACCATATATTTT
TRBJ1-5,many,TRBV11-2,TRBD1,CASSLGTGLSNQPQHF,TGTGCCAGCAGCCTAGGGACAGGCCTTAGCAATCAGCCCCAGCATTTT
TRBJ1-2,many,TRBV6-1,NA,CASSVPDGHVYGYTF,TGTGCCAGCAGTGTACCGGACGGTCACGTCTATGGCTACACCTTC
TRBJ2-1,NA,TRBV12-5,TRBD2,CASGPGERERYNEQFF,TGTGCTAGTGGTCCCGGCGAGCGGGAAAGATACAATGAGCAGTTCTTC
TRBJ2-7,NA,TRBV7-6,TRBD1,CASSLEPGQGVYEQYF,TGTGCCAGCAGCTTAGAGCCGGGACAGGGTGTCTACGAGCAGTACTTC
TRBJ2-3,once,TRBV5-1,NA,CASSTWGSSTDTQYF,TGCGCCAGCAGCACTTGGGGCAGTAGCACAGATACGCAGTATTTT
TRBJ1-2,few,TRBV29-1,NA,CSARGRANYGYTF,TGCAGCGCGCGGGGGCGAGCTAACTATGGCTACACCTTC
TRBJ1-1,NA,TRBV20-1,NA,CSVILAPQGGNTEAFF,TGCAGTGTTATCCTAGCCCCACAGGGTGGGAACACTGAAGCTTTCTTT
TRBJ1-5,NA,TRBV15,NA,CATSRENGQPQHF,TGTGCCACCAGCAGAGAAAATGGACAGCCCCAGCATTTT
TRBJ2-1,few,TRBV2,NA,CASSDDGVGYNEQFF,TGTGCCAGCAGTGATGATGGGGTAGGCTACAATGAGCAGTTCTTC
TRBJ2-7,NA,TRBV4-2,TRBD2,CASSHSGSWYEQYF,TGTGCCAGCAGCCACAGCGGGAGCTGGTACGAGCAGTACTTC
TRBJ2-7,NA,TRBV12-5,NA,CASGLEGEEFYEQYF,TGTGCTAGTGGTTTGGAGGGCGAAGAATTCTACGAGCAGTACTTC
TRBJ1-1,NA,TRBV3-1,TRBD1,CASSKPTGGFTEAFF,TGTGCCAGCAGCAAGCCGACAGGGGGCTTCACTGAAGCTTTCTTT
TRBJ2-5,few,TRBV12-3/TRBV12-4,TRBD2,CASSVGRVTETQYF,TGTGCCAGCAGTGTGGGGAGGGTCACAGAGACCCAGTACTTC
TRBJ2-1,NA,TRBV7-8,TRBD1,CASSGTVIYNEQFF,TGTGCCAGCAGCGGGACAGTAATCTACAATGAGCAGTTCTTC
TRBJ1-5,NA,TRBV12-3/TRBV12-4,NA,CASSGGWGVWQPQHF,TGTGCCAGCAGTGGGGGTTGGGGGGTTTGGCAGCCCCAGCATTTT
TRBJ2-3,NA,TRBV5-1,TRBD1,CASSMDRGFTDTQYF,TGCGCCAGCAGCATGGACAGGGGATTCACAGATACGCAGTATTTT
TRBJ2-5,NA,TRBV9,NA,CASSGGCCGMVQETQYF,TGTGCCAGCAGCGGGGGCTGTTGCGGGATGGTACAAGAGACCCAGTACTTC
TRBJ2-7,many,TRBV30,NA,CAWRAGSSYEQYF,TGTGCCTGGAGGGCGGGTAGCTCCTACGAGCAGTACTTC
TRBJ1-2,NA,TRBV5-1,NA,CASSLLPGPSMFYGYTF,TGCGCCAGCAGCTTATTACCCGGACCCTCAATGTTCTATGGCTACACCTTC
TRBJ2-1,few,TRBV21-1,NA,CASSKDSGGISYNEQFF,TGTGCCAGCAGCAAAGACAGCGGGGGGATCTCCTACAATGAGCAGTTCTTC
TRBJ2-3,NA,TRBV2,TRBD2,CASSPGTSVRGDTQYF,TGTGCCAGCAGCCCAGGGACTAGCGTCAGGGGGGATACGCAGTATTTT
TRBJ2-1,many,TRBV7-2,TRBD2,CASSLPGGAHNEQFF,TGTGCCAGCAGCTTACCCGGGGGGGCCCACAATGAGCAGTTCTTC